This T cell receptor (beta chain) was recorded in a study of T cell responses to AZD1222 COVID-19 vaccine. General study points: Just a handful of AZD1222 recipients tested seropositive at baseline.

About this clone itself: What it binds is not known.

Here immunoSEQ multiplex PCR was the method, and the copy in TCRdb shows in-frame clones only, minus some. Altogether about 140,000 clones are present, less than 95% being singletons, with the ten largest covering 2.5% to 3.5%. Per the germline V gene, CDR1 is MDHEN and CDR2 is SYDVKM. V was pared by 7 bases and J by 4 bases, with 16 bases between. There are 14 residues in the CDR3. Here the sequenced sample was peripheral blood, taken on day 0 of AZD1222 vaccination. The receptor was isolated from an adult in good health. The V gene is TRBV28, the J gene TRBJ1-2, with a possible D match to TRBD1 (6 bases). The CDR3 DNA reads as TGTGCCAGCAACACAGTGGGGGGCGGCTATGGCTACACCTTC. The encoded protein is CASNTVGGGYGYTF.